The 14 T cell receptor beta chains below all came from one sample that was sequenced in a study of blood T cells in healthy people across ages (dated by TCRdb to about 2015). The library was generated by 5' RACE. TCRdb names Illumina HiSeq 2500 as the instrument used. The second PCR ran for roughly 7 to 11 cycles and used a J-beta primer mix along with a sample-barcoded 5' primer. The public reads were run again by TCRdb, first through fastp at Q25 and then through MiXCR, and only productive beta chains were kept. CDR3 protein sequences are deduplicated, and each keeps its most common genes and DNA. For this sample the table gives hundreds of thousands of distinct CDR3 sequences, of which just over 55% were detected only once. The ten largest clones take up roughly 25% of the sample. Sequencing input: blood. Receptor source: a man aged 40-49 years in good health.

On this clonotype: A much larger clone sits a single nucleotide away, making a read error possible. This chain connects TRBV29-1 to TRBJ2-5; D is ambiguous. Germline assignment: CDR1 SQVTM and CDR2 ANQGSEA. V was clipped by 7 bases and J by 4 bases, with 10 bases between them. This CDR3 contains 11 residues. Written as DNA, the CDR3 is TGCAGCGGTGGAACAGTAGAGACCCAGTACTTC. Translation gives CSGGTVETQYF.

This clonotype was observed a single time. The chain employs TRBV7-9 and TRBJ2-3, with 8 bases that match TRBD2. This CDR3 region has 14 residues. CDR1 SEHNR and CDR2 FQNEAQ come from the germline V gene (reference sequence). Trimming took 7 bases from V and 2 from J; bases not matched to a gene: 5. The CDR3 region has the DNA TGTGCCAGCACCGCGGGAGGAATCACAGATACGCAGTATTTT. It is translated as CASTAGGITDTQYF.

The chain links TRBV3-1 to TRBJ2-1; D is perhaps TRBD1 (5 bases). Trimming stripped 4 bases from V and 8 bases from J, with 21 bases between. The CDR3 consists of 16 residues. Germline V CDR1 and CDR2: LGHDT, YNNKEL (reference sequence). CDR3 DNA: TGTGCCAGCAGCCCGACCCGGACACCCGGATTGGATGAGCAGTTCTTC. Protein sequence: CASSPTRTPGLDEQFF.

This clonotype was counted only a few times. The V call is TRBV27, the J call TRBJ2-7, with no clear D. The CDR3 consists of 15 residues. Trimming removed 6 bases at V and 0 bases at J, with 15 bases between. In germline, CDR1 is MNHEY, CDR2 SMNVEV (reference sequence). CDR3 in amino acids: CASRSNGVSSYEQYF. In DNA form, the CDR3 reads TGTGCCAGCAGATCCAACGGCGTCAGCTCCTACGAGCAGTACTTC.

The rearrangement uses TRBV21-1 and TRBJ1-5; the D segment call TRBD1 is taken from the table without a DNA check. TRBV21-1 is a pseudogene. This CDR3 is built from 17 residues. CDR3 region: CASRNRETGSSNQPQHF. CDR3 bases: TGTGCCAGCAGAAACCGAGAGACAGGTAGCAGCAATCAGCCCCAGCATTTT.

The chain is built from TRBV18 and TRBJ2-7; D unresolved. Deletions cut 6 bases from V and 1 base from J, with 22 bases between. Looked up from germline, CDR1 is KGHSH and CDR2 is LQKENI. The CDR3 runs to 17 residues. This CDR3 reads CASSRTTMSAESYEQYF. CDR3 nucleotide sequence: TGTGCCAGCTCTCGAACCACTATGTCCGCTGAATCCTACGAGCAGTACTTC. The variable domain in full, with the rest retrieved from reference TRBV18 and TRBJ2-7, is NAGVMQNPRHLVRRRGQEARLRCSPMKGHSHVYWYRQLPEEGLKFMVYLQKENIIDESGMPKERFSAEFPKEGPSILRIQQVVRGDSAAYFCASSRTTMSAESYEQYFGPGTRLTVT.

The chain joins TRBV12-3 or TRBV12-4 to TRBJ2-1; D might be TRBD1 (5 bases). The CDR3 is 13 residues long. Trimming took off 3 bases at V and 4 bases at J, with 7 bases between the two ends. CDR3 residues: CASSFYRYNEQFF. For the CDR3, the DNA is TGTGCCAGCAGTTTTTACAGGTACAATGAGCAGTTCTTC.

This chain joins TRBV29-1 and TRBJ2-3; a possible D gene is TRBD2 (7 bases). Trimming removed 4 bases from V and 4 bases from J, with 15 bases in between. Per germline, CDR1 SQVTM and CDR2 ANQGSEA. CDR3 length equals 14 residues. CDR3 region: CSVVSGGRPDTQYF. Written as DNA, the CDR3 is TGCAGCGTTGTTTCCGGGGGGCGGCCAGATACGCAGTATTTT.

The chain employs TRBV28 and TRBJ2-1, with a possible D match to TRBD1 (6 bases). The CDR3 spans 16 residues. Germline lookup yields CDR1 MDHEN and CDR2 SYDVKM. Trimming removed 4 bases from V and 7 bases from J, with 20 bases in between. DNA for the CDR3: TGTGCCAGCAGTTCCCTAACAGGGTCTTTAGAAAATGAGCAGTTCTTC. Translation gives CASSSLTGSLENEQFF.

This clonotype came up a few times. The V gene is TRBV27, the J gene TRBJ1-1; D might be TRBD1 (5 bases). Germline CDR1 reads MNHEY; CDR2 reads SMNVEV (reference sequence). V lost 3 bases and J 11 bases, leaving 13 bases between the germline ends. The CDR3 spans 12 residues. In nucleotides, the CDR3 is TGTGCCAGCAGTTTTTTGCAGGGAGAGGCTTTCTTT. Its protein is CASSFLQGEAFF.

The V call is TRBV4-2, the J call TRBJ1-4, with a weak D call TRBD1 (5 bases). With 2 bases removed from V and 7 bases from J, the gap between germline ends came to 17 bases. The CDR3 has 16 amino acids. Looked up from germline, CDR1 is LGHNA and CDR2 is YNFKEQ. The CDR3 reads CASSQQSVGVVEKLFF. In nucleotides, the CDR3 is TGTGCCAGCAGCCAACAGAGCGTGGGGGTCGTTGAAAAACTGTTTTTT.

As for this clonotype: The junction does not match germline at one end; this may be a read error. The V gene is TRBV6-5, the J gene TRBJ1-2; 7 positions agree with TRBD1. Germline CDR1 is MNHEY and CDR2 is SVGAGI. The CDR3 is 14 residues long. For the CDR3, the DNA is TGTACCAGCAGGAGAAGGGGGCTAAACTATGGCTACACCTTC. This codes for CTSRRRGLNYGYTF.

This clonotype was found a few times. The chain has TRBV20-1 and TRBJ2-5; the D is unclear. The CDR3 spans 12 residues. Germline loops: CDR1 DFQATT, CDR2 SNEGSKA (reference sequence). Trimming pared 2 bases from V and 5 bases from J, leaving 9 bases between. CDR3 sequence (DNA): TGCAGTGCTAGACTGGGTATTGAGACCCAGTACTTC. This codes for CSARLGIETQYF.

There are a few counts of this clonotype. The CDR3 reads CASTGGDRDGYTF. The CDR3, as DNA: TGTGCCAGCACTGGGGGGGACAGGGACGGCTACACCTTC. This chain joins TRBV2 and TRBJ1-2; the match to TRBD1 covers 9 bases. With V trimmed by 7 bases and J by 8 bases, 8 bases remained unmatched. The CDR3 totals 13 residues. Germline V lookup: CDR1 SNHLY, CDR2 FYNNEI. Based on the CDR3 plus reference TRBV2 and TRBJ1-2, the full variable domain is EPEVTQTPSHQVTQMGQEVILRCVPISNHLYFYWYRQILGQKVEFLVSFYNNEISEKSEIFDDQFSVERPDGSNFTLKIRSTKLEDSAMYFCASTGGDRDGYTFGSGTRLTVV.